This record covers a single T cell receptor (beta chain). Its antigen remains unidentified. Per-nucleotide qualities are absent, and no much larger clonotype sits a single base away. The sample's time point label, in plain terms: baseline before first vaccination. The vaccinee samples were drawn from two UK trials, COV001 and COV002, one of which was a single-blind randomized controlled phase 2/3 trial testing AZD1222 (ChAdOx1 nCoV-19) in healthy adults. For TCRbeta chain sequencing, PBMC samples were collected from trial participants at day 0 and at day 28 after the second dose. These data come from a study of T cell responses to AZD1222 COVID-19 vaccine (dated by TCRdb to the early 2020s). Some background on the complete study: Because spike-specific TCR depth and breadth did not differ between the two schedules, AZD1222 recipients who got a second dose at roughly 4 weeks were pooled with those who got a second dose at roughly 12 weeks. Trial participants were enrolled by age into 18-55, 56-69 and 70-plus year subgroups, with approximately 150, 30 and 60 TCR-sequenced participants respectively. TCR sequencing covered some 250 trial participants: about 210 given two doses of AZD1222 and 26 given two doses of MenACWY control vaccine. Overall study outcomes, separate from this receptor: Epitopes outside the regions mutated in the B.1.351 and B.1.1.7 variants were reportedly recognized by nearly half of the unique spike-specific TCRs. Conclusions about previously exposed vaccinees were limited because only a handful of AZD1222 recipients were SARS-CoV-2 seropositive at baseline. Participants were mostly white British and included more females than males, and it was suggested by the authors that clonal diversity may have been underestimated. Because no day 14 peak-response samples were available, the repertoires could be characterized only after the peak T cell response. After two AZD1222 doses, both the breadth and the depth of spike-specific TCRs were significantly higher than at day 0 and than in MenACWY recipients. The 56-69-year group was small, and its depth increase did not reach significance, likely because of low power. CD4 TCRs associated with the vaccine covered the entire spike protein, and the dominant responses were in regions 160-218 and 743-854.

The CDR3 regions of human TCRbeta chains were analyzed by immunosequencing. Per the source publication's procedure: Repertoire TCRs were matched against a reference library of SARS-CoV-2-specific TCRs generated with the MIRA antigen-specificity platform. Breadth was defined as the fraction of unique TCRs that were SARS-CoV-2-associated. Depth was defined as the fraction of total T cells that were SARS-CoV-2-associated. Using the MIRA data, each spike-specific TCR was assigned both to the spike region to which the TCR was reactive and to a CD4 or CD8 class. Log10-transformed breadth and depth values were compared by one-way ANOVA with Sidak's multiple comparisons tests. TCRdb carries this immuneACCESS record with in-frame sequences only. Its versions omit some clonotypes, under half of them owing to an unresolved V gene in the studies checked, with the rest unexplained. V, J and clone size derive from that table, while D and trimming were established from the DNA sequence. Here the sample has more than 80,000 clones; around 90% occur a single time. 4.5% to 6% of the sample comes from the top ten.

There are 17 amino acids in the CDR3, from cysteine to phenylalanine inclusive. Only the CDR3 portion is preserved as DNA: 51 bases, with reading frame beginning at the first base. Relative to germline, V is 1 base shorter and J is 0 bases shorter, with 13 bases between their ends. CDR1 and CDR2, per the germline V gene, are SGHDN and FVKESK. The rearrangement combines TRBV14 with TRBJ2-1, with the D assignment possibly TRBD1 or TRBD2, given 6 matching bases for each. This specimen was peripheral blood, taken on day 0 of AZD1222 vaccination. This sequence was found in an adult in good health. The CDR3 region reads CASSQVAGGYSYNEQFF. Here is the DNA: TGTGCCAGCAGCCAAGTGGCCGGGGGCTACTCCTACAATGAGCAGTTCTTC.